This entry lists 6 T cell receptor beta chains sequenced from one sample in a study of CD8 T cells in Susac syndrome. Random hexamers were used to reverse transcribe the RNA input (0.5 to 1 ug). TCRdb used MiXCR to reprocess the immunoSEQ multiplex PCR reads, holding one entry per CDR3 protein. This sample carries some 300,000 distinct CDR3 sequences, approximately 85% of them seen once, and the ten largest clones take roughly 0.21%. The sample comprised CD8+ T cells from PBMCs. The source is a human donor with multiple sclerosis.

This chain connects TRBV27 to TRBJ1-3, with a weak D call TRBD1 (5 bases). This CDR3 comprises 13 residues. The V gene's germline CDR1 is MNHEY and CDR2 SMNVEV (reference sequence). Trimming took off 8 bases at V and 4 bases at J, with 12 bases between the two ends. CDR3 amino acids: CASGGRTGNTIYF. The CDR3, as DNA: TGTGCCAGCGGAGGACGGACAGGAAACACCATATATTTT.

CDR3 sequence reads: CASSERLAWETQYF. DNA of the CDR3: TGCGCCAGCAGTGAGAGGCTAGCCTGGGAGACCCAGTACTTC. The V gene is TRBV10-1, the J gene TRBJ2-5, with D maybe TRBD2 (5 bases). This CDR3 contains 14 residues. The germline gives CDR1 WNHNN, CDR2 SYGVQD (reference sequence). V was cut by 2 bases and J by 5 bases, with 12 bases left in between.

The genes are TRBV10-1 and TRBJ2-1; 7 bases map to TRBD2. Per germline, CDR1 WNHNN and CDR2 SYGVQD (reference sequence). The CDR3 spans 15 residues. J lost 6 bases, V lost 5 bases, and 10 bases had no gene match. The CDR3 sequence is CASSYTSVERNEQFF. Written as DNA, the CDR3 is TGCGCCAGCAGTTACACTAGCGTTGAACGCAATGAGCAGTTCTTC.

The chain uses TRBV9 and TRBJ2-1; the match to TRBD2 covers 7 bases. Germline V gene sequence: CDR1 SGDLS, CDR2 YYNGEE. With 1 base clipped from V and 4 bases from J, the junction kept 5 bases outside the gene matches. CDR3 size: 15 residues. The CDR3 DNA is TGTGCCAGCAGCGTATCCGCGGGAGTATACAATGAGCAGTTCTTC. Its protein product is CASSVSAGVYNEQFF. Using reference TRBV9 and TRBJ2-1 for the parts outside the CDR3, the full variable domain is DSGVTQTPKHLITATGQRVTLRCSPRSGDLSVYWYQQSLDQGLQFLIQYYNGEERAKGNILERFSAQQFPDLHSELNLSSLELGDSALYFCASSVSAGVYNEQFFGPGTRLTVL.

The chain couples TRBV28 to TRBJ2-2, with 9 bases aligning to TRBD2. The CDR3 has 15 amino acids. V was clipped by 4 bases and J by 5 bases; unmatched bases: 5. In germline, CDR1 is MDHEN, CDR2 SYDVKM. The CDR3 is CASSWREGGTGELFF. CDR3 DNA sequence: TGTGCCAGCAGTTGGCGGGAGGGCGGTACCGGGGAGCTGTTTTTT.

V gene TRBV28 combines with J gene TRBJ2-2; no clear D gene. CDR1 and CDR2 (germline): MDHEN, SYDVKM. V was trimmed by 2 bases and J by 1 base, leaving 5 bases between them. The CDR3 contains 14 residues. CDR3 coding DNA: TGTGCCAGCAGTTTACAAGGGAACACCGGGGAGCTGTTTTTT. It is translated as CASSLQGNTGELFF.